The 29 T cell receptor beta chains in this list originate from one sample, sequenced in a study of T cells in Graves' hyperthyroidism and ophthalmopathy. Amplified TCR beta CDR3 regions came from RNA transcripts. The HTBI primer set drove a first-round RT-PCR of the TCR CDR3. One entry per CDR3 protein results from TCRdb running MiXCR on the multiplex PCR reads. The repertoire holds 530,000 or so distinct CDR3 sequences, with around 45% as singletons. The sample consisted of peripheral blood or thyroid tissue (not recorded which). These receptors were taken from a woman between 18 and 29 years old with Graves' hyperthyroidism.

This clonotype was picked up many times. The chain carries TRBV12-3 or TRBV12-4 and TRBJ1-4; 8 bases are a match to TRBD1. The junction had 8 bases not matched to a gene; V was cut back by 6 bases and J by 8 bases. CDR3 length: 14 amino acids. DNA of the CDR3: TGTGCCAGCAGACAACAGGGGGAGTCAGAAAAACTGTTTTTT. It codes for CASRQQGESEKLFF.

This clonotype was counted ten times or more. The chain uses TRBV29-1 and TRBJ2-1; 11 bases agree with TRBD1. Per the germline V gene, CDR1 is SQVTM and CDR2 is ANQGSEA. The CDR3 extends over 13 amino acids. Losses at the gene ends were 5 bases for V and 6 bases for J; bases not matched to a gene: 3. Here the CDR3 reads CSVRTGGFNEQFF. As DNA, the CDR3 is TGCAGCGTTCGGACAGGGGGCTTCAATGAGCAGTTCTTC.

This clonotype appeared many times. The V call is TRBV7-2, the J call TRBJ2-7; 11 bases fit TRBD1. The junction had 4 bases not matched to a gene; V was cut back by 6 bases and J by 6 bases. This CDR3 has 13 amino acids. Germline-derived CDR1 and CDR2 are SGHTA and FQGNSA. The CDR3 bases are TGTGCCAGCAGTCGGGACAGGGGGTCCGAGCAGTACTTC. This translates into CASSRDRGSEQYF.

The chain employs TRBV2 and TRBJ2-5; D is unclear. The V and J ends lost 2 bases and 4 bases respectively, with 11 bases between them. Germline lookup yields CDR1 SNHLY and CDR2 FYNNEI. This CDR3 has 14 residues. CDR3 sequence: CASSEKSERETQYF. CDR3 nucleotide sequence: TGTGCCAGCAGTGAAAAGTCAGAACGAGAGACCCAGTACTTC.

The rearrangement joins TRBV7-3 to TRBJ1-3, with D possibly TRBD1 on 5 matching bases. Trimming removed 5 bases from V and 1 base from J, with 18 bases in between. This CDR3 spans 17 amino acids. From germline, CDR1 is SGHTA and CDR2 FQGTGA. CDR3 sequence reads: CASSPGLAVGSGNTIYF. The CDR3, as DNA: TGTGCCAGCAGCCCGGGACTAGCGGTGGGGTCTGGAAACACCATATATTTT.

This clonotype showed up many times. The chain uses TRBV6-4 and TRBJ1-2; TRBD1 is a possible D gene (5 bases). Germline V gene lookup returns CDR1 MRHNA and CDR2 SNTAGT. The ends were cut back, 1 base at V and 5 bases at J, with 11 bases in the middle. This CDR3 is 14 amino acids long. CDR3 loop: CASSDLTGPYGYTF. CDR3 DNA: TGTGCCAGCAGTGACTTAACAGGTCCTTATGGCTACACCTTC.

This clonotype appeared a few times. The chain carries TRBV20-1 and TRBJ2-5; D is tentatively TRBD1 or TRBD2 (5 bases each). CDR3 size: 12 residues. The germline V gene has CDR1 DFQATT and CDR2 SNEGSKA (reference sequence). V lost 0 bases to trimming and J lost 7 bases, with 9 bases between them. DNA of the CDR3: TGCAGTGCTAGAGATCATGGGGGGACCCAGTACTTC. Protein product: CSARDHGGTQYF.

This clonotype was seen a handful of times. A junction boundary mismatches the germline segment, possibly from a read error. V usage is TRBV6-5 and J usage is TRBJ2-7; 7 positions match TRBD1. CDR3 length equals 14 residues. CDR1 is MNHEY and CDR2 is SVGAGI in the germline V gene. CDR3 in amino acids: CAISEGQGAYEQYF. The CDR3 region has the DNA TGTGCCATCAGTGAGGGGCAGGGGGCCTACGAGCAGTACTTC.

The chain joins TRBV10-3 to TRBJ2-7, with D tentatively TRBD2 (5 bases). The CDR3 is made up of 12 amino acids. V was shortened by 3 bases and J by 7 bases, with 10 bases between the two germline ends. From germline, CDR1 is ENHRY and CDR2 SYGVKD. CDR3 sequence: CAISDDAGEQYF. The DNA of the CDR3 is TGTGCCATCAGTGATGACGCGGGTGAGCAGTACTTC.

The chain is built from TRBV19 and TRBJ1-1, with 7 bases matching TRBD1. The junction had 8 bases not matched to a gene; V was cut back by 3 bases and J by 4 bases. Germline loops: CDR1 LNHDA, CDR2 SQIVND (reference sequence). The CDR3 consists of 15 residues. The CDR3 here is CASSIGAGGTTEAFF. In DNA form, the CDR3 reads TGTGCCAGTAGTATCGGCGCAGGGGGGACCACTGAAGCTTTCTTT. The full variable domain, in which reference TRBV19 and TRBJ1-1 provide the parts outside the CDR3, is DGGITQSPKYLFRKEGQNVTLSCEQNLNHDAMYWYRQDPGQGLRLIYYSQIVNDFQKGDIAEGYSVSREKKESFPLTVTSAQKNPTAFYLCASSIGAGGTTEAFFGQGTRLTVV.

The chain links TRBV7-2 to TRBJ2-1; D unclear. The CDR3 length is 12 residues. V shed 8 bases and J shed 8 bases, with 13 bases lying between them. Germline CDR1 SGHTA, CDR2 FQGNSA. The CDR3, as DNA: TGTGCCAGCTCCCCGTCTAAGGATGAGCAGTTCTTC. It codes for CASSPSKDEQFF.

This chain uses TRBV19 with TRBJ1-1; D is ambiguous. The V end was cut by 7 bases, the J end by 1 base, with 7 bases between. Germline V gives CDR1 LNHDA, CDR2 SQIVND (reference sequence). The CDR3 covers 12 residues. CDR3 sequence reads: CASTRTNTEAFF. The CDR3 DNA sequence: TGTGCCAGTACTCGGACGAACACTGAAGCTTTCTTT.

This clonotype was seen a handful of times. The genes are TRBV10-3 and TRBJ2-5; no clear D gene. Germline V gene sequence: CDR1 ENHRY, CDR2 SYGVKD. CDR3 length equals 10 residues. V was cut by 6 bases and J by 5 bases, with 4 bases left in between. The CDR3 DNA follows: TGTGCCATCAGGCTGGAGACCCAGTACTTC. Protein sequence: CAIRLETQYF.

At least ten counts were recorded for this clonotype. The V and J genes are TRBV10-2 and TRBJ2-7, with 8 bases lining up with TRBD1. This CDR3 is built from 14 residues. V lost 6 bases to trimming and J lost 5 bases; unmatched junction nucleotides: 9. The germline V gene has CDR1 WSHSY and CDR2 SAAADI. In DNA, the CDR3 is TGCGCCAGCAGCACGGACAGGGTGGTACACGAGCAGTACTTC. Protein product: CASSTDRVVHEQYF.

The chain employs TRBV29-1 and TRBJ1-2; weak D call: TRBD1 (6 bases). Germline CDR1 and CDR2: SQVTM and ANQGSEA. V was clipped by 8 bases and J by 7 bases, with 20 bases between them. This CDR3 is built from 13 residues. CDR3 nucleotide sequence: TGCAGCTTACAGGGACACCCGACGGTTGGCTACACCTTC. Its protein product is CSLQGHPTVGYTF.

This chain joins TRBV29-1 and TRBJ2-7; TRBD2 aligns across 7 bases. The V and J ends lost 5 bases and 1 base, in that order; junction bases with no gene match: 11. Germline CDR1 SQVTM, CDR2 ANQGSEA. This CDR3 spans 15 amino acids. The CDR3: CSVSGGGSMSYEQYF. The CDR3 DNA reads as TGCAGCGTTAGTGGTGGCGGGAGTATGTCCTACGAGCAGTACTTC.

This clonotype was counted many times. The chain carries TRBV7-9 and TRBJ1-5; TRBD1 is a possible D gene (6 bases). The ends were cut back, 3 bases at V and 7 bases at J, with 10 bases in the middle. This CDR3 contains 13 residues. Germline V CDR1 and CDR2: SEHNR, FQNEAQ (reference sequence). This CDR3 reads CASSLGAGQPQHF. The DNA of the CDR3 is TGTGCCAGCAGCTTGGGGGCAGGACAGCCCCAGCATTTT. Variable domain in full (rest from reference TRBV7-9 and TRBJ1-5): DTGVSQNPRHKITKRGQNVTFRCDPISEHNRLYWYRQTLGQGPEFLTYFQNEAQLEKSRLLSDRFSAERPKGSFSTLEIQRTEQGDSAMYLCASSLGAGQPQHFGDGTRLSIL.

This clonotype was observed many times. The J gene is TRBJ1-1, the V gene TRBV7-3; perhaps TRBD1 as D (5 bases). The CDR3 length is 13 residues. From germline, CDR1 is SGHTA and CDR2 FQGTGA. V was pared by 2 bases and J by 8 bases, with 12 bases between. CDR3 DNA sequence: TGTGCCAGCAGCTTACTTGGACAAAGAGAAGCTTTCTTT. As protein: CASSLLGQREAFF.

The chain uses TRBV10-3 and TRBJ2-7, with D uncertain. V lost 7 bases, J lost 3 bases, and 10 bases lay in between. Germline V CDR1 and CDR2: ENHRY, SYGVKD. This CDR3 spans 12 amino acids. The CDR3 DNA follows: TGTGCCATCAAGGGATCGGTCTACGAGCAGTACTTC. It translates to CAIKGSVYEQYF.

This clonotype was recorded many times. The chain combines TRBV12-5 with TRBJ2-7, with 11 bases aligning to TRBD2. V lost 6 bases and J lost 3; bases outside the gene matches: 4. The germline gives CDR1 LGHNT, CDR2 FRNRAP. CDR3 size: 14 residues. Here the CDR3 DNA reads TGTGCTAGTGGCCTGGGACTAGCGGACTACGAGCAGTACTTC. It translates to CASGLGLADYEQYF.

The J gene is TRBJ1-4, the V gene TRBV10-3; D gene ambiguous. This CDR3 is built from 14 residues. V gave up 3 bases and J gave up 6 bases, with 11 bases separating them. Germline V gives CDR1 ENHRY, CDR2 SYGVKD. The CDR3 DNA reads TGTGCCATCAGTGAAGGAGGAGAGGATGAAAAACTGTTTTTT. It codes for CAISEGGEDEKLFF.

This clonotype came up once. This chain joins TRBV6-1 and TRBJ2-7; D may be TRBD1 or TRBD2 (5 bases each). This CDR3 contains 15 residues. Germline assignment: CDR1 MNHNS and CDR2 SASEGT. V was shortened by 10 bases and J by 1 base, with 20 bases between the two germline ends. DNA for the CDR3: TGTGCCACCCGTGAATGGGGGATGGGATCCTACGAGCAGTACTTC. This sequence encodes CATREWGMGSYEQYF.

The chain links TRBV29-1 to TRBJ1-4; TRBD1 aligns across 7 bases. The CDR3 covers 11 residues. The V and J ends lost 7 bases and 11 bases, in that order; junction bases with no gene match: 7. Per the germline V gene, CDR1 is SQVTM and CDR2 is ANQGSEA. Written as DNA, the CDR3 is TGCAGCGGACTCGGACAGGACAAACTGTTTTTT. Protein product: CSGLGQDKLFF.

This clonotype showed up many times. The chain employs TRBV10-3 and TRBJ2-7, with D possibly TRBD2 on 5 matching bases. Trimming shortened V by 7 bases and J by 2 bases, and 12 bases separated the two germline ends. This CDR3 has 13 residues. Germline V lookup: CDR1 ENHRY, CDR2 SYGVKD. Written as DNA, the CDR3 is TGTGCCATCATTCGGGAAAACACCTACGAGCAGTACTTC. As protein: CAIIRENTYEQYF.

Worth noting for this clonotype: A clone one base away is much larger, so this may be a read error. The chain uses TRBV19 and TRBJ1-2, with D possibly TRBD1 on 5 matching bases. There are 15 residues in the CDR3. The germline gives CDR1 LNHDA, CDR2 SQIVND (reference sequence). Between the trimmed V and J ends, which lost 5 bases and 6 bases, there was a span of 19 bases. The CDR3 bases are TGTGCCAGTAGTCCTCCACAGGAGTCCCCGGATGGCTACACCTTC. It encodes CASSPPQESPDGYTF.

This clonotype was recorded many times. This rearrangement joins TRBV7-2 to TRBJ2-7, with TRBD2 matching over 10 bases. V was pared by 4 bases and J by 6 bases, with 6 bases of the junction left unmatched. The CDR3 consists of 14 residues. Looked up from germline, CDR1 is SGHTA and CDR2 is FQGNSA. CDR3 sequence reads: CASSSGLAPTEQYF. The CDR3, as DNA: TGTGCCAGCAGCTCGGGACTAGCGCCAACCGAGCAGTACTTC.

J is TRBJ2-5 and V is TRBV7-3; perhaps TRBD1 as D (6 bases). CDR1 is SGHTA and CDR2 is FQGTGA in the germline V gene. The CDR3 sequence is 14 residues long. The V gene lost 5 bases and the J gene lost 1 base, with 11 bases spanning the gap. CDR3 bases: TGTGCCAGCAGCCTCGACAGGCGCCAAGAGACCCAGTACTTC. Its protein product is CASSLDRRQETQYF.

Remarks on this clonotype: It may be a read error: a sequence one base away is much more abundant. The chain has TRBV20-1 and TRBJ1-5; tentative D call: TRBD1 (6 bases). The CDR3 has 15 amino acids. Germline CDR1 and CDR2: DFQATT and SNEGSKA (reference sequence). The CDR3 sequence: CSARGGTGQGQLQHF. As DNA, the CDR3 is TGCAGTGCTAGGGGGGGGACGGGTCAGGGGCAGCTCCAGCATTTT.

The chain links TRBV4-3 to TRBJ1-4; 9 bases align to TRBD1. The trim removed 3 bases at V and 7 bases at J, leaving 6 bases unmatched. This CDR3 region has 15 residues. From germline, CDR1 is LGHNA and CDR2 YSLEER. In nucleotides, the CDR3 is TGCGCCAGCAGCCAGACGGGACAGGGAGGTGAAAAACTGTTTTTT. Protein product: CASSQTGQGGEKLFF.